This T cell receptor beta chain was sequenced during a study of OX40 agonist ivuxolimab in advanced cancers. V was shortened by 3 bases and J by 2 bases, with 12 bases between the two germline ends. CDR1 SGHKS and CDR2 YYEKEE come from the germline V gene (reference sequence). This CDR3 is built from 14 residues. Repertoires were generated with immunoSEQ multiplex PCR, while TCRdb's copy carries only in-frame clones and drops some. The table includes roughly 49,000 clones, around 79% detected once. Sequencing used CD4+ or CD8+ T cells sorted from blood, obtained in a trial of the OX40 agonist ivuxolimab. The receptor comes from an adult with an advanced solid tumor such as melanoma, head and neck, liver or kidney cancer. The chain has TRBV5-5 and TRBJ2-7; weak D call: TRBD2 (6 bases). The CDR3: CASSWGTQTYEQYF. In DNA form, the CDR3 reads TGTGCCAGCAGCTGGGGGACTCAAACCTACGAGCAGTACTTC.